Listed below are T cell receptor beta chains from one sample, sequenced in a study of response to subunit inactivated influenza vaccine. TCRdb ran MiXCR on the RT-PCR reads and lists one entry per CDR3 protein. The repertoire holds about 800,000 distinct CDR3 sequences, with 21% as singletons. Sequences were derived from PBMCs from blood, sampled about 5 days after vaccination. The receptors here all came from a man aged 45 to 65 who received an inactivated influenza vaccine. Both conserved end residues are part of each CDR3. A D gene is named only where the DNA matches it firmly. Size is stated for part of the rows, as once, few or many counts, or as a class when the clone is expanded.

J: TRBJ2-7; D: TRBD2; V: TRBV3-1; size: few; CDR3: CASSHIAGGPIEQYF; DNA: TGTGCCAGCAGCCATATCGCGGGGGGGCCGATCGAGCAGTACTTC
J: TRBJ2-2; D: .; V: TRBV5-1; size: few; CDR3: CASSLDTPDTGELFF; DNA: TGCGCCAGCAGCTTGGACACGCCCGACACCGGGGAGCTGTTTTTT
J: TRBJ2-5; D: .; V: TRBV5-1; size: .; CDR3: CASSLVQGGTSSQYF; DNA: TGCGCCAGCAGCTTGGTGCAGGGGGGAACGTCGTCCCAGTACTTC
J: TRBJ2-5; D: .; V: TRBV11-2; size: .; CDR3: CASSTVDYSETQYF; DNA: TGTGCCAGCAGCACCGTGGACTACTCGGAGACCCAGTACTTC
J: TRBJ2-7; D: TRBD1; V: TRBV20-1; size: .; CDR3: CSARKGQGPYEQYF; DNA: TGCAGTGCTAGAAAGGGACAGGGCCCCTACGAGCAGTACTTC
J: TRBJ2-7; D: .; V: TRBV4-3; size: .; CDR3: CASSQVGYGEQYF; DNA: TGCGCCAGCAGCCAAGTGGGATACGGCGAGCAGTACTTC
J: TRBJ2-5; D: TRBD2; V: TRBV5-1; size: few; CDR3: CASSPSLAGGLETQYF; DNA: TGCGCCAGCAGCCCCTCCCTAGCGGGGGGTTTAGAGACCCAGTACTTC
J: TRBJ2-1; D: .; V: TRBV15; size: few; CDR3: CATSRHGGLYNEQFF; DNA: TGTGCCACCAGCAGACACGGTGGGCTCTACAATGAGCAGTTCTTC
J: TRBJ1-2; D: .; V: TRBV10-3; size: .; CDR3: CAISHYREPGGYGYTF; DNA: TGTGCCATCAGTCACTACAGGGAACCCGGGGGCTATGGCTACACCTTC
J: TRBJ1-5; D: .; V: TRBV6-6; size: .; CDR3: CASSRTENQPQHF; DNA: TGTGCCAGCAGTCGGACGGAAAATCAGCCCCAGCATTTT
J: TRBJ2-3; D: TRBD2; V: TRBV7-2; size: .; CDR3: CASSLALGTSRVTDTQYF; DNA: TGTGCCAGCAGCTTAGCGTTGGGGACTAGTCGCGTCACAGATACGCAGTATTTT
J: TRBJ2-1; D: TRBD2; V: TRBV2; size: .; CDR3: CACSFLGSKAGGYNEQFF; DNA: TGTGCCTGCAGTTTTCTCGGGAGTAAGGCGGGAGGCTACAATGAGCAGTTCTTC
J: TRBJ2-1; D: TRBD2; V: TRBV12-3/TRBV12-4; size: .; CDR3: CASSLTSEVNEQFF; DNA: TGTGCCAGCAGCCTCACTAGCGAGGTCAATGAGCAGTTCTTC
J: TRBJ2-7; D: TRBD2; V: TRBV6-5; size: .; CDR3: CASSYLPGTSGSWYEQYF; DNA: TGTGCCAGCAGTTACTTGCCCGGGACTAGCGGGAGTTGGTACGAGCAGTACTTC
J: TRBJ1-2; D: .; V: TRBV7-2; size: few; CDR3: CASSLRFYGYTF; DNA: TGTGCCAGCAGCTTGAGATTCTATGGCTACACCTTC
J: TRBJ2-3; D: .; V: TRBV7-6; size: few; CDR3: CASSGLIGGGREDTQYF; DNA: TGTGCCAGCAGCGGCCTCATCGGGGGAGGAAGAGAAGATACGCAGTATTTT
J: TRBJ2-3; D: .; V: TRBV12-3/TRBV12-4; size: few; CDR3: CASSFISSTDTQYF; DNA: TGTGCCAGCAGTTTTATATCCAGCACAGATACGCAGTATTTT
J: TRBJ2-1; D: .; V: TRBV11-2; size: .; CDR3: CASSLERQSSYNEQFF; DNA: TGTGCCAGCAGCTTAGAACGGCAAAGCTCCTACAATGAGCAGTTCTTC
J: TRBJ2-7; D: .; V: TRBV20-1; size: few; CDR3: CSARLRGPYEQYF; DNA: TGCAGTGCTAGACTCCGCGGTCCCTACGAGCAGTACTTC
J: TRBJ2-3; D: TRBD1; V: TRBV3-1; size: .; CDR3: CASSLDRGGTQYF; DNA: TGTGCCAGCAGCCTTGACAGGGGAGGTACGCAGTATTTT
J: TRBJ2-2; D: .; V: TRBV7-8; size: .; CDR3: CASSPGLFSITGELFF; DNA: TGTGCCAGCAGCCCCGGACTATTTTCGATCACCGGGGAGCTGTTTTTT
J: TRBJ1-5; D: .; V: TRBV20-1; size: few; CDR3: CSAFRGNSNQPQHF; DNA: TGCAGTGCTTTTAGGGGGAATAGCAATCAGCCCCAGCATTTT
J: TRBJ2-1; D: TRBD2; V: TRBV29-1; size: few; CDR3: CSVGGGGGYNEQFF; DNA: TGCAGCGTTGGGGGCGGGGGGGGTTACAATGAGCAGTTCTTC
J: TRBJ2-3; D: TRBD2; V: TRBV5-1; size: few; CDR3: CASSSRGGPRTDTQYF; DNA: TGCGCCAGCAGCTCGCGGGGGGGGCCACGCACAGATACGCAGTATTTT
J: TRBJ2-3; D: TRBD2; V: TRBV5-1; size: .; CDR3: CASSLVAGGPADTQYF; DNA: TGCGCCAGCAGCTTGGTGGCGGGGGGGCCGGCCGATACGCAGTATTTT
J: TRBJ1-2; D: .; V: TRBV12-2; size: few; CDR3: CASRLRHEGNSYGYTF; DNA: TGTGCAAGTCGCTTACGGCACGAGGGGAATTCCTATGGCTACACCTTC
J: TRBJ1-1; D: .; V: TRBV20-1; size: .; CDR3: CSPRPGANTEAFF; DNA: TGCAGTCCCAGGCCAGGGGCGAACACTGAAGCTTTCTTT
J: TRBJ2-7; D: TRBD2; V: TRBV20-1; size: .; CDR3: CCAWSNLLAGAPYEQYF; DNA: TGCTGTGCTTGGAGCAATTTACTAGCGGGGGCTCCCTACGAGCAGTACTTC
J: TRBJ2-7; D: TRBD1; V: TRBV12-3/TRBV12-4; size: many; CDR3: CASSPSRSDRVYEQYF; DNA: TGTGCCAGCAGTCCTTCACGGTCGGACAGGGTCTACGAGCAGTACTTC
J: TRBJ2-3; D: TRBD2; V: TRBV7-2; size: .; CDR3: CASSSGLAGISDTQYF; DNA: TGTGCCAGCAGCTCCGGACTAGCGGGGATCTCAGATACGCAGTATTTT
J: TRBJ1-1; D: TRBD1; V: TRBV6-1; size: few; CDR3: CASSPGGQLEAFF; DNA: TGTGCCAGCAGCCCAGGGGGGCAGCTTGAAGCTTTCTTT
J: TRBJ2-2; D: TRBD1; V: TRBV2; size: few; CDR3: CASNPGQGNTGELFF; DNA: TGTGCCAGCAATCCGGGACAGGGGAACACCGGGGAGCTGTTTTTT
J: TRBJ2-5; D: .; V: TRBV5-1; size: few; CDR3: CASSSVIETQYF; DNA: TGCGCCAGCAGTAGTGTCATTGAGACCCAGTACTTC
J: TRBJ2-5; D: TRBD2; V: TRBV4-3; size: .; CDR3: CASSPSGGLAGSQETQYF; DNA: TGCGCCAGCAGCCCGAGCGGAGGACTAGCGGGATCACAAGAGACCCAGTACTTC
J: TRBJ1-2; D: TRBD1; V: TRBV20-1; size: .; CDR3: CSATTGQGADGYTF; DNA: TGCAGTGCTACCACGGGACAGGGGGCGGATGGCTACACCTTC
J: TRBJ2-2; D: .; V: TRBV10-1; size: few; CDR3: CASSDPGQNTGELFF; DNA: TGCGCCAGCAGTGATCCGGGACAGAACACCGGGGAGCTGTTTTTT
J: TRBJ2-4; D: TRBD1; V: TRBV27; size: many; CDR3: CASSPGTVTPLAKNIQYF; DNA: TGTGCCAGCAGCCCCGGGACAGTGACTCCTCTAGCCAAAAACATTCAGTACTTC
J: TRBJ2-1; D: .; V: TRBV24-1; size: few; CDR3: CATSDSPPGRGYNEQFF; DNA: TGTGCCACCAGTGATTCCCCCCCGGGACGGGGTTACAATGAGCAGTTCTTC
J: TRBJ2-5; D: .; V: TRBV18; size: .; CDR3: CASSPDRSTETQYF; DNA: TGTGCCAGCTCACCCGACAGGTCAACGGAGACCCAGTACTTC
J: TRBJ2-1; D: TRBD2; V: TRBV27; size: few; CDR3: CASRSRLAGYNEQFF; DNA: TGTGCCAGCAGATCGAGACTAGCGGGCTACAATGAGCAGTTCTTC
J: TRBJ1-5; D: TRBD1; V: TRBV18; size: .; CDR3: CASSGVGQGIQPQHF; DNA: TGTGCCAGCTCAGGGGTAGGACAGGGTATCCAGCCCCAGCATTTT
J: TRBJ2-1; D: .; V: TRBV7-2; size: .; CDR3: CASSEQGDEQFF; DNA: TGTGCCAGCAGCGAACAGGGCGATGAGCAGTTCTTC
J: TRBJ2-5; D: TRBD2; V: TRBV7-2; size: few; CDR3: CASSLQRGGQETQYF; DNA: TGTGCCAGCAGCTTACAGCGGGGGGGCCAAGAGACCCAGTACTTC
J: TRBJ2-7; D: .; V: TRBV5-5; size: few; CDR3: CASSLGVGTEPYEQYF; DNA: TGTGCCAGCAGCCTCGGGGTTGGGACGGAACCTTACGAGCAGTACTTC
J: TRBJ2-7; D: .; V: TRBV20-1; size: .; CDR3: CSASRGGLTYEQYF; DNA: TGCAGTGCTAGCAGGGGGGGCCTTACCTACGAGCAGTACTTC